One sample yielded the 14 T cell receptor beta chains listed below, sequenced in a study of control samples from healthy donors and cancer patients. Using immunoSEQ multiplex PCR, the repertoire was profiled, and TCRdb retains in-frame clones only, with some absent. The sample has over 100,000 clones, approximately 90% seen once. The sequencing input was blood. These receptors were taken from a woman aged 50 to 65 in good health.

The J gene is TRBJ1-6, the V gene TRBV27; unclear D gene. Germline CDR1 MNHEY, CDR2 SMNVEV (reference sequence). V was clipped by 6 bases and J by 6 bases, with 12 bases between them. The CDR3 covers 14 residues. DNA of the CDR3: TGTGCCAGCAGCGTTCAACGGTCTAATTCACCCCTCCACTTT. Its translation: CASSVQRSNSPLHF.

CDR3 sequence reads: CASRYEGTGATTAFF. Here the CDR3 DNA reads TGTGCCAGCAGGTATGAGGGGACAGGGGCAACAACGGCTTTCTTT. The rearrangement joins TRBV6-5 to TRBJ1-1; 10 bases agree with TRBD1. CDR1 and CDR2 (germline): MNHEY, SVGAGI. The CDR3 runs 15 residues. V lost 6 bases to trimming and J lost 11 bases; unmatched junction nucleotides: 15.

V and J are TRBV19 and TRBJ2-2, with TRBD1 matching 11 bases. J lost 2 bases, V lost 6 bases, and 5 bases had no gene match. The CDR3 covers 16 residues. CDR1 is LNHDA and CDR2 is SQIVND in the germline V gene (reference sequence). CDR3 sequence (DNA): TGTGCCAGTAGGGGACAGGGGGGTTTAAACACCGGGGAGCTGTTTTTT. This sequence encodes CASRGQGGLNTGELFF.

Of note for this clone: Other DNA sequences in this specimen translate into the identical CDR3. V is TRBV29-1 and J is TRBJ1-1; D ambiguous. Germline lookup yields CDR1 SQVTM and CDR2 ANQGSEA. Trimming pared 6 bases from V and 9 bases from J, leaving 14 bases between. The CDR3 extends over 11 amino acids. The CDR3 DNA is TGCAGCGTCGAACCGGGCCAGAAAGCTTTCTTT. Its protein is CSVEPGQKAFF.

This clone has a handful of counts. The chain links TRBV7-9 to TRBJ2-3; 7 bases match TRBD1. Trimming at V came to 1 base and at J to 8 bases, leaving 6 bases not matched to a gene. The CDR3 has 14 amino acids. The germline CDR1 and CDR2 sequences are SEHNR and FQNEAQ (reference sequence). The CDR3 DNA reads TGTGCCAGCAGCTTAGGACAGGGCTTTGTTACGCAGTATTTT. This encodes CASSLGQGFVTQYF.

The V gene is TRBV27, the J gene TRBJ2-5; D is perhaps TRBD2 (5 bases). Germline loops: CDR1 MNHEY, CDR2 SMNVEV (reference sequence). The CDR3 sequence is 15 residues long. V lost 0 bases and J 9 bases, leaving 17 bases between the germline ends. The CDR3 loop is CASSLSGLAPWAQYF. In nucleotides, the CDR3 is TGTGCCAGCAGTTTATCAGGTCTAGCCCCGTGGGCCCAGTACTTC.

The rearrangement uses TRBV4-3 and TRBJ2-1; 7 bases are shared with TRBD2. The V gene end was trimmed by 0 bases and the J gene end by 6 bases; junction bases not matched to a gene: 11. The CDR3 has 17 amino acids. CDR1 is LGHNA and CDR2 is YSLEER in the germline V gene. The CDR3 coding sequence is TGCGCCAGCAGCCAAGATGATTACGGGACTACCTTCAATGAGCAGTTCTTC. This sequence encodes CASSQDDYGTTFNEQFF.

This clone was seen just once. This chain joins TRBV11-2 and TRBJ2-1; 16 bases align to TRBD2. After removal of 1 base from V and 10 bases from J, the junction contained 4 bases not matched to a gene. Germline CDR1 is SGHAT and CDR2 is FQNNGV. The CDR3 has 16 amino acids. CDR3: CASSLVAGLAGGEQFF. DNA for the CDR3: TGTGCCAGCAGCTTAGTAGCGGGACTAGCGGGAGGGGAGCAGTTCTTC.

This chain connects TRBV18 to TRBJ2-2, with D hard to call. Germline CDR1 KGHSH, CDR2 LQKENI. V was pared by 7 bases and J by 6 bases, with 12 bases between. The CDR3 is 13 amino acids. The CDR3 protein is CASLQSQAGELFF. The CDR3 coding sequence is TGTGCCAGCTTACAGAGTCAGGCCGGGGAGCTGTTTTTT.

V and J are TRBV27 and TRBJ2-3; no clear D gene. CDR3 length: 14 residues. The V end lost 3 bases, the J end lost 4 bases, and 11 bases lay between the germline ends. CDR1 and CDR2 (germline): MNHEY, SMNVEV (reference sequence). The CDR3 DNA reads TGTGCCAGCAGTTTGGTCAGGATGCCAGATACGCAGTATTTT. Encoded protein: CASSLVRMPDTQYF.

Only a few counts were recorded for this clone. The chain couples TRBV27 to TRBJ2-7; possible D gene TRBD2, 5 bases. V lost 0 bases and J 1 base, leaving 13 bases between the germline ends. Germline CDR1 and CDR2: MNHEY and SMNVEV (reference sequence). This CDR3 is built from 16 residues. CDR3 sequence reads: CASSLSLRTGSYEQYF. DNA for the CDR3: TGTGCCAGCAGTTTATCCCTCCGGACGGGGTCCTACGAGCAGTACTTC.

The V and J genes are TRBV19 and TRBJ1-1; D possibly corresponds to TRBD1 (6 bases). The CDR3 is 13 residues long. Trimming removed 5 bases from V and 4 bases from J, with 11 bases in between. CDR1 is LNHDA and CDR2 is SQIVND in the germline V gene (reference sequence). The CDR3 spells CASSPRQATEAFF. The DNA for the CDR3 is TGTGCCAGTAGTCCAAGACAGGCCACTGAAGCTTTCTTT.

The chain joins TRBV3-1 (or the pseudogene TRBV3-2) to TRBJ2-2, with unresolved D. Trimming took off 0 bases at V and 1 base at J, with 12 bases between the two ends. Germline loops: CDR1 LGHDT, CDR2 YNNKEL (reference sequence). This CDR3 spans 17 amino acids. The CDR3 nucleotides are TGTGCCAGCAGCCAAGATGGCAGAACGTGGAACACCGGGGAGCTGTTTTTT. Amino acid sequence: CASSQDGRTWNTGELFF.

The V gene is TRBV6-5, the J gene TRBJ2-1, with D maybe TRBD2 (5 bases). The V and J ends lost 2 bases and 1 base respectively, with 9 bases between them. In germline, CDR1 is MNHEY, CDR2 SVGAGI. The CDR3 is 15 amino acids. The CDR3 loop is CASSYREGSYNEQFF. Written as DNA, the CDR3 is TGTGCCAGCAGTTACCGAGAGGGATCCTACAATGAGCAGTTCTTC.